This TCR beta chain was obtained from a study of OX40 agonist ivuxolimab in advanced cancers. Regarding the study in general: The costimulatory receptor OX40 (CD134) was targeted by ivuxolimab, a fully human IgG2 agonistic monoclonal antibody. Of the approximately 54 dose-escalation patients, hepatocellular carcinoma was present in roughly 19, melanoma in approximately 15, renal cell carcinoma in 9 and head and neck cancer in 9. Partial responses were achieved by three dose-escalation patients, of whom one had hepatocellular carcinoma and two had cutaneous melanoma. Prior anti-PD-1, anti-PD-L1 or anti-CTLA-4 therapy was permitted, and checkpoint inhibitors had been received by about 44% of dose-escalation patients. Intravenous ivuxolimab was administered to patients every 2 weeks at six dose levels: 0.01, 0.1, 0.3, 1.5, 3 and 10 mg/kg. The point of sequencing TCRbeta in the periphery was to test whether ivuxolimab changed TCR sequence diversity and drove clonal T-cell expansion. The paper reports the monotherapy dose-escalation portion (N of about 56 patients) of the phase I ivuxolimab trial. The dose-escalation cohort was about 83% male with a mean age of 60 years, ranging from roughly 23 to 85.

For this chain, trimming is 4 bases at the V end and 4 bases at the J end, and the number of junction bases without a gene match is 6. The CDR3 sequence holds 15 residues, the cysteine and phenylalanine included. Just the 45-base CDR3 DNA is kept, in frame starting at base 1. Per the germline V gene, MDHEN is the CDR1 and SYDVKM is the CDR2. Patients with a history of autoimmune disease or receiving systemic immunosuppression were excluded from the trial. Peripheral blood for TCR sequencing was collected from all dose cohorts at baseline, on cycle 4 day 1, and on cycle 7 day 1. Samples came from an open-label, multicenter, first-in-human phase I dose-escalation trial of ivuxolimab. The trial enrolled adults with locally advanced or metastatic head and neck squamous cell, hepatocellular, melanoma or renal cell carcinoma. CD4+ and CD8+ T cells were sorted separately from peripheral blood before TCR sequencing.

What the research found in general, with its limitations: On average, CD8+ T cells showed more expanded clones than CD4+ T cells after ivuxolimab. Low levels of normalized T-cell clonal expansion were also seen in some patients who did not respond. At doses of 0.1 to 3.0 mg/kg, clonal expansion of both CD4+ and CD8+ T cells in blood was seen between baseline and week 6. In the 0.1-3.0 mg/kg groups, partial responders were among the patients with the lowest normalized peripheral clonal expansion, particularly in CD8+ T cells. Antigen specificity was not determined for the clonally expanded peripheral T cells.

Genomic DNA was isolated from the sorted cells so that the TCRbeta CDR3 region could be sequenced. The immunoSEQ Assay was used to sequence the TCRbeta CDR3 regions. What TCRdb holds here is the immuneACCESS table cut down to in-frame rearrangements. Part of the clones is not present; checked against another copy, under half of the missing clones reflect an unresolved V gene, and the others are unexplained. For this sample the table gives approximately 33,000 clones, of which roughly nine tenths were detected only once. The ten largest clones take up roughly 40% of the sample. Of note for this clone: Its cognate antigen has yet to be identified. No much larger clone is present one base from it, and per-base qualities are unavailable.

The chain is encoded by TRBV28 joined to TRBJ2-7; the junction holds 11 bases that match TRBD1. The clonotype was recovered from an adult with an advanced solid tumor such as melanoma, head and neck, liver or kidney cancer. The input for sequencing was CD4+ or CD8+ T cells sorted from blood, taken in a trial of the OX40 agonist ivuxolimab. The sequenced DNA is TGTGCCAGCAGTTCGTGGACAGGGGGCTCTTACGAGCAGTACTTC. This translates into CASSSWTGGSYEQYF.